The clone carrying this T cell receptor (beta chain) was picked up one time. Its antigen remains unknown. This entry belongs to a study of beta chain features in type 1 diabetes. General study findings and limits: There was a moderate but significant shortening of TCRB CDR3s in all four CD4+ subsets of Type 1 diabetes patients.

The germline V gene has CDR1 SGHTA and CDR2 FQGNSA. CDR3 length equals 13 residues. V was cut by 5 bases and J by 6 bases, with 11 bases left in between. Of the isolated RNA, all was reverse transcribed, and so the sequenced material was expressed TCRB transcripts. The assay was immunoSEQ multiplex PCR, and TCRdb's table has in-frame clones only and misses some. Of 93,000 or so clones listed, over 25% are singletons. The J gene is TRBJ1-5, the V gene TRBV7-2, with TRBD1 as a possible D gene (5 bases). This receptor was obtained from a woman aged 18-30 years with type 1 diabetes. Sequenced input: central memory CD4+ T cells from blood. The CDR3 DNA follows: TGTGCCAGCAGCCCCCGGGGGGGTCAGCCCCAGCATTTT. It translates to CASSPRGGQPQHF.